These 32 T cell receptor beta chains were all obtained from the same sample, sequenced in a study of T and B cells in COVID-19 patients. Each TRB amplification used roughly 220-550 ng of genomic DNA from blood. BIOMED2 TRB-A/B primer pools were used in multiplex TRB PCR. Each CDR3 protein gets one entry after TCRdb re-called the multiplex PCR reads with MiXCR. In the table there are 15,000 or so distinct CDR3 sequences, approximately 28% of which are singletons. Sequencing was carried out using blood. The receptors derive from a human donor who had recovered from COVID-19.

This clonotype came up a few times. The chain joins TRBV6-4 to TRBJ2-1, with 9 positions matching TRBD1. Germline assignment: CDR1 MRHNA and CDR2 SNTAGT. The CDR3 sequence is 15 residues long. Trimming cost V 6 bases and J 0 bases; bases outside gene matches: 3. The CDR3 nucleotides are TGTGCCAGCAGCCCGACAGGGGGCTCCTACAATGAGCAGTTCTTC. Its protein is CASSPTGGSYNEQFF.

This chain connects TRBV20-1 to TRBJ2-1; D unresolved. Germline CDR1 and CDR2: DFQATT and SNEGSKA (reference sequence). This CDR3 spans 16 amino acids. V was shortened by 0 bases and J by 8 bases, with 20 bases between the two germline ends. CDR3 amino acids: CSARDGRRPSRDEQFF. CDR3 bases: TGCAGTGCTAGAGATGGTCGCCGGCCCTCTCGCGATGAGCAGTTCTTC.

This clonotype was seen at least ten times. The chain is built from TRBV6-5 and TRBJ2-3; the D gene is possibly TRBD2 (6 bases). Looked up from germline, CDR1 is MNHEY and CDR2 is SVGAGI. This CDR3 is built from 17 residues. Trimming cost V 7 bases and J 1 base, with 21 bases left between them. The CDR3 region has the DNA TGTGCCAGCACTCCTCCCCCCGGGCCTAGCGGCACAGATACGCAGTATTTT. Protein product: CASTPPPGPSGTDTQYF.

This clonotype was counted many times. V is TRBV6-5 and J is TRBJ2-7; TRBD1 matches at 8 bases. This CDR3 region has 11 residues. J was trimmed by 6 bases and V by 6 bases; bases with no gene match: 1. Germline lookup yields CDR1 MNHEY and CDR2 SVGAGI. CDR3 sequence: CASRQGGEQYF. The CDR3 DNA reads TGTGCCAGCAGACAGGGGGGCGAGCAGTACTTC.

This clonotype is judged medium-sized (0.01 to 0.1%). The gene calls are TRBV7-9 and TRBJ2-3, with D hard to call. The CDR3 contains 12 residues. V was shortened by 5 bases and J by 6 bases, with 9 bases between the two germline ends. CDR1 and CDR2 from the germline V gene are SEHNR and FQNEAQ (reference sequence). The DNA for the CDR3 is TGTGCCAGCAGCCTGGGTACGGATACGCAGTATTTT. It encodes CASSLGTDTQYF.

This clonotype was recorded many times. V is TRBV7-9 and J is TRBJ2-5; D call uncertain. This CDR3 has 14 amino acids. V lost 1 base to trimming and J lost 5 bases, with 11 bases between them. In germline, CDR1 is SEHNR, CDR2 FQNEAQ (reference sequence). DNA of the CDR3: TGTGCCAGCAGCTTAGTTGCGAGTTGGGAGACCCAGTACTTC. Translated, it gives CASSLVASWETQYF.

This clonotype was picked up one time. The rearrangement joins TRBV19 to TRBJ1-4; 11 positions match TRBD1. The CDR3 is 15 residues long. Unmatched junction bases numbered 6, after V lost 7 bases and J lost 5 bases. CDR1 and CDR2 from the germline V gene are LNHDA and SQIVND (reference sequence). CDR3 loop: CASTQGQGANEKLFF. The CDR3 coding sequence is TGTGCCAGTACTCAAGGACAGGGGGCAAATGAAAAACTGTTTTTT.

V and J are TRBV4-2 and TRBJ2-5; 10 bases are shared with TRBD2. Germline assignment: CDR1 LGHNA and CDR2 YNFKEQ. Unmatched junction bases numbered 10, after V lost 4 bases and J lost 5 bases. There are 16 residues in the CDR3. The DNA of the CDR3 is TGTGCCAGCAGCCTTACTAGCGGGGATCTGTATGAGACCCAGTACTTC. This sequence encodes CASSLTSGDLYETQYF.

V usage is TRBV7-3 and J usage is TRBJ2-1, with 8 bases that match TRBD1. Germline CDR1 SGHTA, CDR2 FQGTGA. The CDR3 sequence is 15 residues long. The J segment lost 2 bases and the V segment lost 3 bases, leaving 3 bases of the junction unmatched. This chain's CDR3 is CASSFQGAAYNEQFF. The CDR3 DNA is TGTGCCAGCAGCTTCCAGGGGGCGGCCTACAATGAGCAGTTCTTC.

The chain joins TRBV6-5 to TRBJ2-7; the match to TRBD1 covers 11 bases. CDR1 is MNHEY, CDR2 SVGAGI, per germline. CDR3 length: 16 residues. The J segment lost 4 bases and the V segment lost 4 bases, leaving 9 bases of the junction unmatched. As DNA, the CDR3 is TGTGCCAGCAGTTTATCCACCGGGACAGGGGGTTACGAGCAGTACTTC. Protein sequence: CASSLSTGTGGYEQYF.

This clonotype came up many times. An end of the junction differs from the germline gene, which may be a read error. The chain recombines TRBV27 with TRBJ2-3, with D perhaps TRBD2 (6 bases). Germline CDR1 MNHEY, CDR2 SMNVEV (reference sequence). The CDR3 contains 12 residues. The CDR3 region is CASSPSGTLQIF. DNA of the CDR3: TGTGCCAGCAGTCCCTCCGGGACTCTACAGATTTTT.

This clonotype has a handful of counts. The V and J genes are TRBV7-2 and TRBJ2-3; tentatively, D is TRBD1 (6 bases). The CDR3 length is 16 residues. V was clipped by 5 bases and J by 3 bases, with 18 bases between them. Germline-derived CDR1 and CDR2 are SGHTA and FQGNSA. The CDR3 reads CASSPGQFMGTDTQYF. CDR3 sequence (DNA): TGTGCCAGCAGCCCTGGACAGTTCATGGGGACAGATACGCAGTATTTT.

Note on this clonotype: The CDR3 end shows no conserved phenylalanine or tryptophan, and so a read error is likely. The V and J genes are TRBV5-4 and TRBJ2-7; D not resolved. Germline V CDR1 and CDR2: SGHNT, YYREEE (reference sequence). This CDR3 spans 13 amino acids. The CDR3 DNA is TGTGCCAGCAGCTTGGCCCCGATCTACAAGCAGTACATC. Translating gives CASSLAPIYKQYI.

The CDR3 loop is CASSLGGETSGSWYNEQFF. Here the CDR3 DNA reads TGTGCCAGCAGCTTAGGAGGGGAGACTAGCGGGAGTTGGTACAATGAGCAGTTCTTC. The chain carries TRBV7-2 and TRBJ2-1, with 12 bases fitting TRBD2. This CDR3 has 19 residues. J was trimmed by 4 bases and V by 1 base; bases with no gene match: 11. Germline loops: CDR1 SGHTA, CDR2 FQGNSA.

This clonotype occurred a few times. DNA for the CDR3: TGTGCCAGCAGTTTTCTAGAGACAGGGGTTCAAGGTACGCAGTATTTT. This gives the protein CASSFLETGVQGTQYF. The rearrangement joins TRBV28 to TRBJ2-3, with TRBD1 matching 8 bases. Germline lookup yields CDR1 MDHEN and CDR2 SYDVKM. This CDR3 is built from 16 residues. J gave up 8 bases and V 3 bases, and 13 bases lay outside the gene matches.

This chain uses TRBV7-9 with TRBJ2-7; TRBD1 matches 8 bases. V lost 5 bases and J lost 7; bases outside the gene matches: 1. This CDR3 contains 11 residues. Germline V gene sequence: CDR1 SEHNR, CDR2 FQNEAQ (reference sequence). The CDR3 protein is CASSRQGEQYF. Here the CDR3 DNA reads TGTGCCAGCAGCAGACAGGGGGAGCAGTACTTC.

The sample holds many counts of this clonotype. The chain combines TRBV5-4 with TRBJ2-4; D unclear. With 3 bases removed from V and 5 bases from J, the gap between germline ends came to 6 bases. This CDR3 region has 12 residues. Germline V CDR1 and CDR2: SGHNT, YYREEE (reference sequence). CDR3 sequence (DNA): TGTGCCAGCAGCTCGGAAGAAAACATTCAGTACTTC. Its translation is CASSSEENIQYF.

This clonotype ranks as medium-sized. This chain connects TRBV18 to TRBJ2-7; TRBD1 matches 9 bases. With V trimmed by 2 bases and J by 1 base, 3 bases remained unmatched. The germline V gene encodes CDR1 KGHSH and CDR2 LQKENI. The CDR3 is made up of 15 amino acids. CDR3 in DNA: TGTGCCAGCTCACCAACCGGGACAGGGTCCTACGAGCAGTACTTC. This sequence encodes CASSPTGTGSYEQYF.

The chain has TRBV25-1 and TRBJ2-7, with TRBD2 matching over 7 bases. V trimming: 3 bases; J trimming: 4 bases; junction bases outside the gene matches: 6. CDR1 MGHDK and CDR2 SYGVNS come from the germline V gene. This CDR3 comprises 14 residues. The CDR3 spells CASSDWGGGYEQYF. DNA of the CDR3: TGTGCCAGCAGTGATTGGGGGGGAGGATACGAGCAGTACTTC.

Relative to its sample, this clonotype is medium-sized. The rearrangement links TRBV19 to TRBJ2-1; tentative D call: TRBD1 (6 bases). Germline CDR1 LNHDA, CDR2 SQIVND (reference sequence). The CDR3 loop spans 15 amino acids. Between the trimmed V and J ends, which lost 1 base and 7 bases, there was a span of 14 bases. The CDR3 reads CASSIAGTRENEQFF. CDR3 sequence (DNA): TGTGCCAGTAGTATAGCCGGGACAAGGGAGAATGAGCAGTTCTTC. Complete variable domain (other parts from reference TRBV19 and TRBJ2-1): DGGITQSPKYLFRKEGQNVTLSCEQNLNHDAMYWYRQDPGQGLRLIYYSQIVNDFQKGDIAEGYSVSREKKESFPLTVTSAQKNPTAFYLCASSIAGTRENEQFFGPGTRLTVL.

The table lists this clonotype with many counts. The chain uses TRBV6-2 or TRBV6-3 and TRBJ2-1; perhaps TRBD2 as D (6 bases). The CDR3 is made up of 12 amino acids. Germline V gives CDR1 MNHEY, CDR2 SVGEGT. V lost 2 bases and J 7 bases, leaving 6 bases between the germline ends. Here the CDR3 reads CASSYGGNEQFF. CDR3 DNA sequence: TGTGCCAGCAGTTACGGGGGGAATGAGCAGTTCTTC.

By share, this clonotype counts as medium-sized (0.01 to 0.1%). This sequence joins TRBV27 and TRBJ2-7; D unresolved. This CDR3 contains 16 residues. V shed 6 bases and J shed 2 bases, with 20 bases lying between them. Per germline, CDR1 MNHEY and CDR2 SMNVEV (reference sequence). Here the CDR3 DNA reads TGTGCCAGCAGCGAGGTTGGACCACCCTCTCCCTACGAGCAGTACTTC. Translating it yields CASSEVGPPSPYEQYF.

This chain uses TRBV6-5 with TRBJ1-1, with no clear D. The CDR3 totals 15 residues. Trimming cost V 4 bases and J 4 bases, with 16 bases left between them. Germline values: CDR1 MNHEY, CDR2 SVGAGI. This CDR3 is CASSFLSDLSTEAFF. The CDR3 bases are TGTGCCAGCAGTTTTCTCAGCGACCTGAGCACTGAAGCTTTCTTT.

CDR3 loop: CASSLAPGTGRYGYTF. The CDR3 DNA sequence: TGTGCCAGCAGCCTCGCCCCCGGGACAGGGAGGTATGGCTACACCTTC. The V and J genes are TRBV27 and TRBJ1-2; 9 bases line up with TRBD1. This CDR3 has 16 amino acids. The germline CDR1 and CDR2 sequences are MNHEY and SMNVEV (reference sequence). J was trimmed by 5 bases and V by 6 bases; bases with no gene match: 13.

The chain couples TRBV5-1 to TRBJ2-5; D possibly matches TRBD1 or TRBD2 (5 bases each). The CDR3 spans 14 residues. Germline CDR1 and CDR2: SGHRS and YFSETQ. Between the trimmed V and J ends, which lost 2 bases and 5 bases, there was a span of 13 bases. CDR3 sequence (DNA): TGCGCCAGCAGCTTTGGTTCCGGGGCTGAGACCCAGTACTTC. Its protein product is CASSFGSGAETQYF.

In regard to this clonotype: Given the absence of the conserved phenylalanine or tryptophan at the CDR3 end, a read error is likely. The CDR3 nucleotides read TGCAGTGCTAAATCGACCACTGAAGCTTTCATT. It is translated as CSAKSTTEAFI. The rearrangement links TRBV20-1 to TRBJ1-1; D gene uncertain. V shed 4 bases and J shed 4 bases, with 7 bases lying between them. The CDR3 is 11 residues long. The germline V gene has CDR1 DFQATT and CDR2 SNEGSKA (reference sequence).

This clonotype is medium-sized within its sample. The chain links TRBV29-1 to TRBJ1-2; D is undetermined. CDR1 and CDR2 from the germline V gene are SQVTM and ANQGSEA. With 4 bases removed from V and 4 bases from J, the gap between germline ends came to 13 bases. The CDR3 covers 13 residues. The CDR3, as DNA: TGCAGCGTTGTGGACCCGGCGGGCTATGGCTACACCTTC. Amino acid sequence: CSVVDPAGYGYTF.

In its sample, this clonotype was seen a few times. V is TRBV15 and J is TRBJ2-7, with 7 positions matching TRBD2. Germline assignment: CDR1 LNHNV and CDR2 YYDKDF (reference sequence). This CDR3 has 14 residues. Germline trimming cut 3 bases from V and 0 bases from J; bases unmatched to any gene: 2. CDR3 sequence (DNA): TGTGCCACCAGCAGCGGCGGGAGCTCCTACGAGCAGTACTTC. Translated, it gives CATSSGGSSYEQYF.

This clonotype occurred many times. The V call is TRBV6-1, the J call TRBJ1-5; D might be TRBD1 (5 bases). V lost 4 bases and J 2 bases, leaving 6 bases between the germline ends. From germline, CDR1 is MNHNS and CDR2 SASEGT. The CDR3 loop spans 13 amino acids. The CDR3 region is CASSGDGNQPQHF. DNA for the CDR3: TGTGCCAGCAGTGGGGACGGCAATCAGCCCCAGCATTTT.

This clonotype is medium-sized. The rearrangement joins TRBV19 to TRBJ2-6; possibly TRBD1 for D (6 bases). V lost 1 base to trimming and J lost 0 bases, with 16 bases between them. CDR3 length: 19 residues. Germline V gene sequence: CDR1 LNHDA, CDR2 SQIVND (reference sequence). The DNA of the CDR3 is TGTGCCAGTAGTATAGGTCTGGCAGGGGTACTCTCTGGGGCCAACGTCCTGACTTTC. Protein product: CASSIGLAGVLSGANVLTF.

In its sample, this clonotype was seen many times. The V and J genes are TRBV27 and TRBJ2-5; D is ambiguous. Germline CDR1 is MNHEY and CDR2 is SMNVEV (reference sequence). The CDR3 is 13 residues long. V was clipped by 6 bases and J by 5 bases, with 13 bases between them. CDR3 DNA: TGTGCCAGCAGAAAACAGAGCTTGGAGACCCAGTACTTC. The encoded protein is CASRKQSLETQYF.

This clonotype has at least ten counts. The V call is TRBV7-9, the J call TRBJ2-3; 12 bases are a match to TRBD1. In germline, CDR1 is SEHNR, CDR2 FQNEAQ (reference sequence). The V and J ends lost 5 bases and 4 bases, in that order; junction bases with no gene match: 4. The CDR3 runs to 15 residues. The CDR3 coding sequence is TGTGCCAGCAGCCCCGGGACAGGGGGCCCAGATACGCAGTATTTT. Its protein product is CASSPGTGGPDTQYF.